Sequencing of this T cell receptor (beta chain) was carried out in a study of T cell responses to AZD1222 COVID-19 vaccine. Findings and caveats of the study: Increased Spike-specific TCR breadth and depth were observed after two AZD1222 doses. Donors were chiefly white British, with a greater number of females, and clonal diversity was perhaps underestimated. The study found vaccine-associated CD4 TCRs spanning spike, dominant at 160-218 and 743-854. Seropositive status at baseline applied to only five to seven AZD1222 recipients.

In regard to this clone: As yet, its antigen is unknown.

The V end lost 9 bases, the J end lost 0 bases, and 18 bases lay between the germline ends. CDR1 is WNHNN, CDR2 SYGVQD, per germline (reference sequence). This CDR3 contains 16 residues. TCRdb keeps only in-frame clones here, not all; method: immunoSEQ multiplex PCR. In the table there are 120,000 or so clones, around nine tenths of which are singletons. The gene calls are TRBV10-1 and TRBJ1-5; perhaps TRBD1 as D (6 bases). Sequenced here: peripheral blood, sampled 28 days after the second dose of the MenACWY control vaccine. The receptor was derived from an adult who received the MenACWY meningococcal vaccine as a control. CDR3 in amino acids: CASPRGGPSSNQPQHF. The CDR3, as DNA: TGCGCCAGTCCCCGAGGGGGGCCTTCTAGCAATCAGCCCCAGCATTTT.